The text below deals with one TCR beta chain. The table came from immunoSEQ multiplex PCR; TCRdb's copy has only in-frame clones and leaves some out. The profile shows 30,000 to 40,000 clones, more than 70% of them singletons. Unmatched junction bases numbered 9, after V lost 5 bases and J lost 8 bases. This CDR3 contains 16 residues. Germline V CDR1 and CDR2: MNHEY, SMNVEV (reference sequence). These data originate in a study of blood T cell repertoires in COVID-19. The gene calls are TRBV27 and TRBJ1-6; 10 nucleotides agree with TRBD1. The material sequenced was peripheral blood. The receptor's source is a man aged 55-75 years with active or convalescent COVID-19. The CDR3 reads CASSTRDRGYHSPLHF. CDR3 coding DNA: TGTGCCAGCAGTACCAGGGACAGGGGATATCATTCACCCCTCCACTTT.